This passage covers 19 T cell receptor beta chains from one sample sequenced in a study of blood T cell repertoires in COVID-19 (dated by TCRdb to the early 2020s). Library creation used the immunoSEQ multiplex PCR assay. TCRdb stores this immuneACCESS table with in-frame sequences only. Part of the clones is absent; in the studies checked, under half of the shortfall reflects unresolved V genes, and no reason is known for the rest. In all, the sample holds more than 85,000 clones, and approximately 82% of those were seen once. 15% to 20% of the sample belongs to the ten largest clones. Input material: peripheral blood. Receptors originate from a woman aged 55-75 years with acute or convalescent COVID-19.

The chain uses TRBV10-1 and TRBJ2-1; 11 nucleotides line up with TRBD2. The CDR3 is made up of 14 amino acids. CDR1 and CDR2 (germline): WNHNN, SYGVQD (reference sequence). Germline trimming cut 5 bases from V and 9 bases from J; bases unmatched to any gene: 6. The CDR3 is CASSLAGGPGEQFF. The CDR3 bases are TGCGCCAGCAGTTTAGCGGGAGGGCCGGGTGAGCAGTTCTTC.

The chain uses TRBV11-2 and TRBJ1-1; no definite D call. The length of the CDR3 is 13 residues. CDR1 and CDR2 (germline): SGHAT, FQNNGV. V was pared by 1 base and J by 1 base, with 4 bases between. The CDR3 loop is CASSLGGNTEAFF. DNA for the CDR3: TGTGCCAGCAGCTTAGGAGGGAACACTGAAGCTTTCTTT.

This clone showed up just once. This chain links TRBV10-2 with TRBJ2-1, with TRBD2 identical over 9 bases. Germline CDR1 and CDR2: WSHSY and SAAADI. V dropped 8 bases and J dropped 0; count of bases not matched to a gene: 14. This CDR3 is built from 18 residues. In DNA form, the CDR3 reads TGCGCCAGCGGCGGCGGGCGGGAGGGTATTAGCTCCTACAATGAGCAGTTCTTC. It encodes CASGGGREGISSYNEQFF.

This clone was detected only a few times. The chain joins TRBV19 to TRBJ1-5, with 10 bases fitting TRBD1. This CDR3 has 14 residues. The V and J ends lost 4 bases and 9 bases, in that order; junction bases with no gene match: 6. Germline CDR1 LNHDA, CDR2 SQIVND (reference sequence). The CDR3 DNA follows: TGTGCCAGTAGTACGGGACAGGGGAACCGGCCCCAGCATTTT. Encoded protein: CASSTGQGNRPQHF.

V usage is TRBV4-1 and J usage is TRBJ1-5, with D possibly TRBD1 on 6 matching bases. The CDR3 consists of 15 residues. Trimming shortened V by 2 bases and J by 4 bases, and 12 bases separated the two germline ends. The germline CDR1 and CDR2 sequences are MGHRA and YSYEKL. CDR3: CASSQPSTGNQPQHF. In nucleotides, the CDR3 is TGCGCCAGCAGCCAACCTAGTACAGGGAATCAGCCCCAGCATTTT.

The chain has TRBV7-2 and TRBJ2-3; 7 bases map to TRBD2. The CDR3 extends over 15 amino acids. Looked up from germline, CDR1 is SGHTA and CDR2 is FQGNSA. V shed 0 bases, J shed 5 bases, and the junction held 5 bases outside the gene matches. Here the CDR3 reads CASSLAGGSQDTQYF. The CDR3 nucleotides are TGTGCCAGCAGCTTAGCGGGAGGGAGTCAAGATACGCAGTATTTT.

The chain has TRBV6-6 and TRBJ1-3, with D unresolved. Germline V lookup: CDR1 MNHNY, CDR2 SVGAGI (reference sequence). The CDR3 loop spans 14 amino acids. Trimming took 11 bases from V and 0 from J, leaving 14 bases between them. The CDR3 DNA is TGTGCCTGCCGGGGAGCCAACTCTGGAAACACCATATATTTT. Protein product: CACRGANSGNTIYF.

The chain combines TRBV18 with TRBJ2-4, with D possibly matching TRBD1 (6 bases). The length of the CDR3 is 13 residues. The germline V gene has CDR1 KGHSH and CDR2 LQKENI. The V and J ends lost 2 bases and 7 bases respectively, with 9 bases between them. The CDR3 here is CASSPGGRNIQYF. The DNA of the CDR3 is TGTGCCAGCTCACCAGGGGGCCGGAACATTCAGTACTTC.

The CDR3 DNA follows: TGTGCCAGCAGTCCTTGGGCGGGAGTGAATGAGCAGTTCTTC. This codes for CASSPWAGVNEQFF. This chain uses TRBV25-1 with TRBJ2-1; 7 nucleotides align to TRBD2. The germline gives CDR1 MGHDK, CDR2 SYGVNS. The CDR3 consists of 14 residues. Trimming cost V 5 bases and J 7 bases; bases outside gene matches: 8.

This chain's CDR3 is CASSHRTDPWIRLFF. DNA of the CDR3: TGTGCCAGCAGCCATAGGACAGACCCGTGGATCCGACTGTTTTTT. The chain recombines TRBV21-1 with TRBJ1-4; TRBD1 reflects the table's D call only, with no check against the DNA. TRBV21-1 is reported as a pseudogene. This CDR3 spans 15 amino acids.

The chain uses TRBV5-1 and TRBJ1-5, with 7 bases fitting TRBD1. The CDR3 runs 15 residues. Trimming removed 0 bases from V and 1 base from J; junction bases left unmatched: 1. In germline, CDR1 is SGHRS, CDR2 YFSETQ. The chain's CDR3 is CASSLGQGSNQPQHF. The CDR3 DNA is TGCGCCAGCAGCTTGGGACAGGGAAGCAATCAGCCCCAGCATTTT.

This clone came up once. The CDR3 bases are TGTGCCAGCAGCCAAGACCCCGGTCGACTATACAATGAGCAGTTCTTC. Translated: CASSQDPGRLYNEQFF. The chain couples TRBV4-2 to TRBJ2-1; tentatively, D is TRBD2 (5 bases). The CDR3 spans 16 residues. Per the germline V gene, CDR1 is LGHNA and CDR2 is YNFKEQ. With 0 bases removed from V and 4 bases from J, the gap between germline ends came to 13 bases.

This chain links TRBV27 with TRBJ1-5, with D possibly matching TRBD1 (6 bases). Germline lookup yields CDR1 MNHEY and CDR2 SMNVEV (reference sequence). The CDR3 spans 14 residues. Deletions cut 4 bases from V and 7 bases from J, with 14 bases between. The CDR3 DNA sequence: TGTGCCAGCAGTTCATACAGGGTTCGCCAGCCCCAGCATTTT. It encodes CASSSYRVRQPQHF.

V gene TRBV6-6 combines with J gene TRBJ2-7; a weak D match, TRBD1 (5 bases). CDR1 MNHNY and CDR2 SVGAGI come from the germline V gene (reference sequence). This CDR3 contains 15 residues. V was clipped by 3 bases and J by 7 bases, with 19 bases between them. CDR3 residues: CASSYAGRVNGEQYF. DNA of the CDR3: TGTGCCAGCAGTTATGCCGGCAGGGTGAACGGAGAGCAGTACTTC.

This CDR3 reads CASSPTSGVPNEQFF. The CDR3 DNA is TGTGCCAGCAGCCCTACTAGCGGTGTCCCCAATGAGCAGTTCTTC. This chain uses TRBV7-3 with TRBJ2-1; 8 bases align to TRBD2. Germline-derived CDR1 and CDR2 are SGHTA and FQGTGA. The CDR3 has 15 amino acids. V shed 5 bases, J shed 6 bases, and the junction held 9 bases outside the gene matches.

The V and J genes are TRBV24-1 and TRBJ2-7, with D perhaps matching TRBD1 (6 bases). V shed 7 bases and J shed 4 bases, with 19 bases lying between them. Germline assignment: CDR1 KGHDR and CDR2 SFDVKD. The CDR3 consists of 15 residues. The CDR3 DNA reads as TGTGCCACCAGGATTCAGGGGCCTGGGGTTTACGAGCAGTACTTC. Encoded protein: CATRIQGPGVYEQYF.

The V call is TRBV4-1, the J call TRBJ2-7, with TRBD1 matching 7 bases. CDR3 length equals 17 residues. V trimming: 1 base; J trimming: 0 bases; junction bases outside the gene matches: 9. Germline loops: CDR1 MGHRA, CDR2 YSYEKL. CDR3 DNA sequence: TGCGCCAGCAGCCAAGGTCTGGGGACAGCGACCTCCTACGAGCAGTACTTC. This translates into CASSQGLGTATSYEQYF.

V gene TRBV7-3 combines with J gene TRBJ2-3, with D tentatively TRBD2 (5 bases). Trimming cost V 3 bases and J 1 base, with 8 bases left between them. The germline V gene has CDR1 SGHTA and CDR2 FQGTGA. There are 14 residues in the CDR3. The CDR3 region is CASSFGSGTDTQYF. Here the CDR3 DNA reads TGTGCCAGCAGCTTCGGTAGCGGCACAGATACGCAGTATTTT.

This chain joins TRBV6-5 and TRBJ1-6, with D hard to call. V lost 6 bases to trimming and J lost 10 bases, with 19 bases between them. The CDR3 sequence is 15 residues long. The V gene's germline CDR1 is MNHEY and CDR2 SVGAGI. The CDR3 DNA follows: TGTGCCAGCAGGAGAAACCCGACCGGAGACTCACCCCTCCACTTT. Translating gives CASRRNPTGDSPLHF.